A selection of T cell receptor beta chains follows, all from one sample in a study of shared clonotypes between healthy human individuals. Sequenced by immunoSEQ multiplex PCR; TCRdb stores in-frame clones only, minus some. Of roughly 500,000 clones listed, roughly 77% are singletons. The source material was PBMCs. The receptors derive from a woman aged 40 to 50 in good health. Some clones in this sample may be carry-over from other donors' samples. The CDR3 runs from the conserved cysteine through the conserved F or W. D genes are given only for firm matches. Size is stated for part of the rows, as once, few or many counts, or as a class when the clone is expanded.

V,size,D,J,DNA,CDR3
TRBV29-1,once,NA,TRBJ2-3,TGCAGCGTTATCCGGACAGATACGCAGTATTTT,CSVIRTDTQYF
TRBV4-2,NA,NA,TRBJ2-2,TGTGCCAGCAGCCAAGCTAGTAGTCCCGGGGAGCTGTTTTTT,CASSQASSPGELFF
TRBV7-8,NA,TRBD1,TRBJ2-1,TGTGCCAGCAGCAGGGACAGGGGAGGCGAGCAGTTCTTC,CASSRDRGGEQFF
TRBV4-2,NA,NA,TRBJ2-1,TGTGCCAGCAGCCAAGATGGGAGAAACTCCTACAATGAGCAGTTCTTC,CASSQDGRNSYNEQFF
TRBV30,NA,NA,TRBJ2-3,TGTGCCTGGGACTTGGGGGGGGGCGCCGCGGATACGCAGTATTTT,CAWDLGGGAADTQYF
TRBV5-4,NA,TRBD1,TRBJ1-4,TGTGCCAGCAGCTTGAGACAGGGCGGCCGTGAAAAACTGTTTTTT,CASSLRQGGREKLFF
TRBV27,NA,TRBD2,TRBJ2-3,TGTGCCAGCAGGGGGACTAGCGGGAGGGCCCCGGACACAGATACGCAGTATTTT,CASRGTSGRAPDTDTQYF
TRBV5-1,few,NA,TRBJ1-2,TGCGCCAGCAGCGGAGGCGGCTCGTCTGGCTACACCTTC,CASSGGGSSGYTF
TRBV19,NA,TRBD1,TRBJ1-1,TGTGCCAGTAGTATCATCGATTACAGGGGAGCTTTCTTT,CASSIIDYRGAFF
TRBV9,NA,TRBD2,TRBJ2-5,TGTGCCAGCAGCGTTCGGACTAGTCTACAAGAGACCCAGTACTTC,CASSVRTSLQETQYF
TRBV5-5,NA,NA,TRBJ2-1,TGTGCCAGCAGCTTGATGGGAGACAATGAGCAGTTCTTC,CASSLMGDNEQFF
TRBV4-1,NA,TRBD2,TRBJ2-3,TGCGCCAGCAGCCTTGGGACTAGCGGGAGAGATACGCAGTATTTT,CASSLGTSGRDTQYF
TRBV7-7,few,TRBD1,TRBJ2-7,TGTGCCAGCAGCTTATCGACAGGGGCAATCTACGAGCAGTACTTC,CASSLSTGAIYEQYF
TRBV7-9,NA,NA,TRBJ2-1,TGTGCCAGCAGTCACGAAGGTGCGGCCAGGGAGCAGTTCTTC,CASSHEGAAREQFF
TRBV9,NA,NA,TRBJ2-3,TGTGCCAGCAGCGTAGGGACCACAGATACGCAGTATTTT,CASSVGTTDTQYF
TRBV5-6,NA,TRBD2,TRBJ2-7,TGTGCCAGCAGCTCCCTACTAGCGGGAGACGCCCACGAGCAGTACTTC,CASSSLLAGDAHEQYF
TRBV19,NA,NA,TRBJ1-5,TGTGCCAGTCGACGAGACGTAGCTAGCAATCAGCCCCAGCATTTT,CASRRDVASNQPQHF